Below are 13 T cell receptor beta chains sequenced from a single sample in a study of blood T cell repertoires in COVID-19. Libraries were prepared by immunoSEQ multiplex PCR; TCRdb keeps only in-frame clonotypes and omits some of them. The sample shows roughly 61,000 clones, approximately 92% of them seen only once. The specimen was peripheral blood. The receptors shown here come from an older man with acute or convalescent COVID-19.

The chain employs TRBV7-6 and TRBJ2-7, with 9 nucleotides matching TRBD1. This CDR3 has 15 amino acids. The germline V gene encodes CDR1 SGHVS and CDR2 FNYEAQ. Losses at the gene ends were 4 bases for V and 5 bases for J; bases not matched to a gene: 9. This chain's CDR3 is CASSSRDRVADEQYF. For the CDR3, the DNA is TGTGCCAGCAGCTCCCGGGACAGGGTCGCGGACGAGCAGTACTTC.

The rearrangement joins TRBV3-1 (or the pseudogene TRBV3-2) to TRBJ1-6; 8 nucleotides line up with TRBD1. The V and J ends lost 3 bases and 7 bases, in that order; junction bases with no gene match: 5. This CDR3 comprises 15 residues. CDR1 and CDR2 (germline): LGHDT, YNNKEL (reference sequence). The CDR3 reads CASSQEDRDNSPLHF. The CDR3 DNA reads as TGTGCCAGCAGCCAGGAGGACAGGGACAATTCACCCCTCCACTTT.

The chain carries TRBV27 and TRBJ2-7; the D gene is possibly TRBD2 (6 bases). CDR1 is MNHEY and CDR2 is SMNVEV in the germline V gene (reference sequence). CDR3 length: 14 residues. The ends were cut back, 5 bases at V and 3 bases at J, with 14 bases in the middle. In DNA, the CDR3 is TGTGCCAGCAGTCCCCAATTGGGGGGCTACGAGCAGTACTTC. Its translation: CASSPQLGGYEQYF.

The CDR3, as DNA: TGTGCCAGCAGCGCGGGACTAGTCAGTTCCTACGAGCAGTACTTC. It encodes CASSAGLVSSYEQYF. The rearrangement joins TRBV11-3 to TRBJ2-7; 8 bases map to TRBD2. Germline loops: CDR1 SGHNT, CDR2 YENEEA. The CDR3 runs to 15 residues. The ends lost 5 bases at V and 1 base at J; junction bases unmatched: 7. The full variable domain, rest sourced from reference TRBV11-3 and TRBJ2-7, is EAGVVQSPRYKIIEKKQPVAFWCNPISGHNTLYWYLQNLGQGPELLIRYENEEAVDDSQLPKDRFSAERLKGVDSTLKIQPAELGDSAVYLCASSAGLVSSYEQYFGPGTRLTVT.

This clone has a handful of counts. The genes are TRBV4-1 and TRBJ2-7; 12 nucleotides line up with TRBD2. J lost 3 bases, V lost 3 bases, and 6 bases had no gene match. CDR1 and CDR2 from the germline V gene are MGHRA and YSYEKL. The CDR3 contains 16 residues. The CDR3 DNA reads as TGCGCCAGCAGCCAGGGGAGGACTAGCGGGGACTACGAGCAGTACTTC. Translation gives CASSQGRTSGDYEQYF.

The rearrangement uses TRBV2 and TRBJ2-1, with D unresolved. Looked up from germline, CDR1 is SNHLY and CDR2 is FYNNEI. Between the trimmed V and J ends, which lost 6 bases and 10 bases, there was a span of 13 bases. The CDR3 is made up of 12 amino acids. CDR3 DNA: TGTGCCAGCAGGGGCGTGTCGCGCGAGCAGTTCTTC. Encoded protein: CASRGVSREQFF.

This clone was seen once. The chain recombines TRBV7-9 with TRBJ1-2; 7 nucleotides match TRBD1. The V segment lost 5 bases and the J segment 1 base; nucleotides outside the gene matches: 7. Per the germline V gene, CDR1 is SEHNR and CDR2 is FQNEAQ (reference sequence). This CDR3 is 15 amino acids long. This chain's CDR3 is CASSAGTVDNYGYTF. The CDR3 region has the DNA TGTGCCAGCAGCGCCGGGACAGTCGATAACTATGGCTACACCTTC.

This clone was counted a few times. J is TRBJ2-3 and V is TRBV29-1, with a tentative D call TRBD1 (6 bases). The V gene lost 3 bases and the J gene lost 3 bases, with 13 bases spanning the gap. CDR3 size: 14 residues. CDR1 and CDR2 from the germline V gene are SQVTM and ANQGSEA. The CDR3 loop is CSVDERGMTDTQYF. CDR3 bases: TGCAGCGTTGATGAAAGGGGGATGACAGATACGCAGTATTTT.

The chain carries TRBV18 and TRBJ2-1, with D possibly matching TRBD2 (6 bases). Germline-derived CDR1 and CDR2 are KGHSH and LQKENI. The CDR3 covers 17 residues. V dropped 0 bases and J dropped 3 bases, with 15 bases sitting between them. CDR3 bases: TGTGCCAGCTCACCACCTATAGGTGGGGGAGGCTACAATGAGCAGTTCTTC. Translating it yields CASSPPIGGGGYNEQFF.

The J gene is TRBJ2-3, the V gene TRBV13; TRBD1 matches at 8 bases. Trimming at V came to 1 base and at J to 2 bases, leaving 5 bases not matched to a gene. Germline CDR1 is PRHDT and CDR2 is FYEKMQ (reference sequence). There are 16 residues in the CDR3. The CDR3 region has the DNA TGTGCCAGCAGCTTAGATACAGGGGGACCCACAGATACGCAGTATTTT. Protein sequence: CASSLDTGGPTDTQYF.

The sample holds a few counts of this clone. The rearrangement links TRBV29-1 to TRBJ1-2, with 7 bases fitting TRBD1. This CDR3 is built from 15 residues. V shed 3 bases and J 8 bases; nucleotides not matched to a gene: 15. Germline values: CDR1 SQVTM, CDR2 ANQGSEA. The CDR3 reads CSVEFSGQTFGGYTF. CDR3 sequence (DNA): TGCAGCGTTGAGTTTTCGGGACAGACCTTTGGAGGCTACACCTTC.

The rearrangement uses TRBV2 and TRBJ1-1; no clear D. Germline V CDR1 and CDR2: SNHLY, FYNNEI. The CDR3 has 14 residues. V was cut by 6 bases and J by 3 bases, with 14 bases left in between. The CDR3 DNA is TGTGCCAGCAGGGGCGGGAGGAGGGACACTGAAGCTTTCTTT. It encodes CASRGGRRDTEAFF.

This chain links TRBV11-2 with TRBJ2-7; TRBD2 matches at 7 bases. With 0 bases clipped from V and 3 bases from J, the junction kept 2 bases outside the gene matches. Per the germline V gene, CDR1 is SGHAT and CDR2 is FQNNGV. The CDR3 sequence is 14 residues long. CDR3 protein: CASSLELASYEQYF. CDR3 DNA sequence: TGTGCCAGCAGCTTAGAACTAGCGAGCTACGAGCAGTACTTC.